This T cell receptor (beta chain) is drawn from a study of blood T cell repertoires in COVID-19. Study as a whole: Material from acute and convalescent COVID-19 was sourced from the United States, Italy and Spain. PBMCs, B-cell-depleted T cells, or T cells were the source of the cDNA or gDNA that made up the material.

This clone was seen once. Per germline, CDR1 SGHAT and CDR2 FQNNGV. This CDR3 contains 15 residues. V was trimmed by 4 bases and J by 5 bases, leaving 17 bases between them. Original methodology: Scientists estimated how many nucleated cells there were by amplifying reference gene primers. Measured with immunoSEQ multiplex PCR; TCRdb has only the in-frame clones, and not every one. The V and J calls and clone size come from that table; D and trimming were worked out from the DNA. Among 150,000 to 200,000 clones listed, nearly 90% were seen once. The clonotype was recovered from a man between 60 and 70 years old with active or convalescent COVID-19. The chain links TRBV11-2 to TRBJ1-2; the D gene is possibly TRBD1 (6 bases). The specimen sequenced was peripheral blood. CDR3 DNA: TGTGCCAGCAGCTCTATACCGGGGGGCGCGTATGGCTACACCTTC. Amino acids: CASSSIPGGAYGYTF.